This T cell receptor (beta chain) was sequenced for a study of cytomegalovirus exposure and HLA in healthy donors. Use of 60 Vbeta and 13 Jbeta primers characterized the PCR. Produced via immunoSEQ multiplex PCR; TCRdb's table is partial and in-frame only. This table holds 150,000 to 200,000 clones, about four fifths found once. Per the germline V gene, CDR1 is MNHEY and CDR2 is SMNVEV (reference sequence). The CDR3 runs 15 residues. Trimming cost V 5 bases and J 3 bases, with 16 bases left between them. The TCR was taken from a woman in her 30s in good health and CMV-seropositive. The chain employs TRBV27 and TRBJ1-1, with D possibly matching TRBD1 (6 bases). Input material: PBMCs. CDR3 coding DNA: TGTGCCAGCAGTCGCACAGGGTTGGTGGACACTGAAGCTTTCTTT. As protein: CASSRTGLVDTEAFF.